A single sample is the source of the 23 T cell receptor beta chains below, sequenced in a study of blood T cell repertoires in COVID-19. Using immunoSEQ multiplex PCR, the repertoire was profiled, and TCRdb retains in-frame clones only, with some absent. The sample carries a few hundred thousand clones, roughly 81% recorded once. What was sequenced was peripheral blood. The receptors were gathered from a middle-aged man with acute or convalescent COVID-19.

The rearrangement links TRBV4-2 to TRBJ1-2, with D perhaps TRBD1 (6 bases). CDR1 is LGHNA, CDR2 YNFKEQ, per germline. There are 15 residues in the CDR3. The V end was cut by 4 bases, the J end by 7 bases, with 19 bases between. The CDR3 loop is CASSLQGLYESGYTF. CDR3 bases: TGTGCCAGCAGCCTGCAGGGGCTGTATGAGAGTGGCTACACCTTC.

The chain has TRBV5-1 and TRBJ2-5; 8 bases agree with TRBD2. J gave up 2 bases and V 0 bases, and 0 bases lay outside the gene matches. This CDR3 is 14 amino acids long. Germline V gene lookup returns CDR1 SGHRS and CDR2 YFSETQ. The CDR3 region has the DNA TGCGCCAGCAGCTTGGCGGGGGGGCAAGAGACCCAGTACTTC. The encoded protein is CASSLAGGQETQYF.

This clone was detected only a few times. The chain employs TRBV5-5 and TRBJ2-7, with 7 nucleotides matching TRBD1. This CDR3 is 15 amino acids long. The J segment lost 2 bases and the V segment lost 0 bases, leaving 5 bases of the junction unmatched. Germline-derived CDR1 and CDR2 are SGHKS and YYEKEE (reference sequence). The chain's CDR3 is CASSLAQGVTYEQYF. CDR3 bases: TGTGCCAGCAGCTTGGCCCAGGGGGTGACCTACGAGCAGTACTTC.

Only a few counts were recorded for this clone. V usage is TRBV5-1 and J usage is TRBJ1-3; 7 bases fit TRBD1. V lost 0 bases and J lost 0; bases outside the gene matches: 3. Germline lookup yields CDR1 SGHRS and CDR2 YFSETQ. This CDR3 is built from 16 residues. The CDR3 region is CASSLEGAYSGNTIYF. The CDR3 region has the DNA TGCGCCAGCAGCTTGGAGGGGGCCTACTCTGGAAACACCATATATTTT. Supplemented by reference TRBV5-1 and TRBJ1-3, the full variable domain reads KAGVTQTPRYLIKTRGQQVTLSCSPISGHRSVSWYQQTPGQGLQFLFEYFSETQRNKGNFPGRFSGRQFSNSRSEMNVSTLELGDSALYLCASSLEGAYSGNTIYFGEGSWLTVV.

This clone was seen once. The chain combines TRBV3-1 (or the pseudogene TRBV3-2) with TRBJ2-3; TRBD2 aligns across 12 bases. The CDR3 has 18 amino acids. The J segment lost 2 bases and the V segment lost 0 bases, leaving 6 bases of the junction unmatched. The germline V gene encodes CDR1 LGHDT and CDR2 YNNKEL (reference sequence). Here the CDR3 reads CASSQDPLAGGLTDTQYF. DNA for the CDR3: TGTGCCAGCAGCCAAGACCCACTAGCGGGGGGCCTCACAGATACGCAGTATTTT.

This clone turned up a few times. V gene TRBV19 combines with J gene TRBJ1-1; D is unresolved. Trimming stripped 6 bases from V and 1 base from J, with 12 bases between. The CDR3 contains 14 residues. Germline lookup yields CDR1 LNHDA and CDR2 SQIVND (reference sequence). The CDR3 nucleotides are TGTGCCAGTAGAGTGCCGCGGGAGAACACTGAAGCTTTCTTT. Its protein is CASRVPRENTEAFF.

The chain joins TRBV6-6 to TRBJ1-1, with a weak D call TRBD1 (6 bases). The CDR3 runs to 14 residues. The germline CDR1 and CDR2 sequences are MNHNY and SVGAGI (reference sequence). V dropped 3 bases and J dropped 1 base, with 9 bases sitting between them. CDR3 coding DNA: TGTGCCAGCAGTTATCAGACAGGGAACACTGAAGCTTTCTTT. Residues: CASSYQTGNTEAFF.

In its sample, this clone was seen a few times. The chain is built from TRBV5-1 and TRBJ1-4; TRBD1 might be the D (6 bases). Trimming shortened V by 7 bases and J by 10 bases, and 23 bases separated the two germline ends. Germline lookup yields CDR1 SGHRS and CDR2 YFSETQ. The CDR3 sequence is 15 residues long. The CDR3 sequence is CASSAGVSKVGKLFF. The CDR3, as DNA: TGCGCCAGCTCCGCAGGGGTCTCAAAGGTGGGAAAACTGTTTTTT. The whole variable domain, filled in from reference TRBV5-1 and TRBJ1-4, reads KAGVTQTPRYLIKTRGQQVTLSCSPISGHRSVSWYQQTPGQGLQFLFEYFSETQRNKGNFPGRFSGRQFSNSRSEMNVSTLELGDSALYLCASSAGVSKVGKLFFGSGTQLSVL.

This chain uses TRBV5-1 with TRBJ1-2, with a tentative D call TRBD1 (6 bases). The V and J ends lost 0 bases and 4 bases respectively, with 13 bases between them. Germline V gives CDR1 SGHRS, CDR2 YFSETQ. The CDR3 length is 15 residues. The CDR3 coding sequence is TGCGCCAGCAGCTTGGATTTTTCAGGGGCCTATGGCTACACCTTC. Protein sequence: CASSLDFSGAYGYTF.

This chain uses TRBV11-3 with TRBJ2-1; unclear D gene. The V and J ends lost 5 bases and 5 bases respectively, with 4 bases between them. This CDR3 comprises 11 residues. Germline-derived CDR1 and CDR2 are SGHNT and YENEEA. The CDR3 spells CASSRDNEQFF. The CDR3 coding sequence is TGTGCCAGCAGCCGCGACAATGAGCAGTTCTTC. Using reference TRBV11-3 and TRBJ2-1 for the parts outside the CDR3, the full variable domain is EAGVVQSPRYKIIEKKQPVAFWCNPISGHNTLYWYLQNLGQGPELLIRYENEEAVDDSQLPKDRFSAERLKGVDSTLKIQPAELGDSAVYLCASSRDNEQFFGPGTRLTVL.

This chain uses TRBV5-6 with TRBJ1-4; TRBD1 agrees at 8 bases. Germline-derived CDR1 and CDR2 are SGHDT and YYEEEE. There are 14 residues in the CDR3. J lost 5 bases, V lost 0 bases, and 0 bases had no gene match. This CDR3 is CASSLGQGNEKLFF. CDR3 DNA sequence: TGTGCCAGCAGCTTGGGACAGGGGAATGAAAAACTGTTTTTT.

This chain uses TRBV15 with TRBJ1-1; D gene unclear. Germline CDR1 is LNHNV and CDR2 is YYDKDF (reference sequence). The CDR3 runs to 13 residues. Trimming shortened V by 0 bases and J by 4 bases, and 6 bases separated the two germline ends. For the CDR3, the DNA is TGTGCCACCAGCAGAGAACCCGGCACTGAAGCTTTCTTT. Translated, it gives CATSREPGTEAFF. Full variable domain (missing parts from reference TRBV15 and TRBJ1-1): DAMVIQNPRYQVTQFGKPVTLSCSQTLNHNVMYWYQQKSSQAPKLLFHYYDKDFNNEADTPDNFQSRRPNTSFCFLDIRSPGLGDTAMYLCATSREPGTEAFFGQGTRLTVV.

The chain links TRBV28 to TRBJ1-5; TRBD1 aligns across 7 bases. From germline, CDR1 is MDHEN and CDR2 SYDVKM. Trimming took 6 bases from V and 6 from J; bases not matched to a gene: 11. The CDR3 totals 15 residues. For the CDR3, the DNA is TGTGCCAGCAGGACGACAGGGACGGATAGTCAGCCCCAGCATTTT. Protein product: CASRTTGTDSQPQHF.

The V and J genes are TRBV28 and TRBJ2-7, with D possibly TRBD1 on 5 matching bases. Trimming stripped 6 bases from V and 1 base from J, with 16 bases between. The CDR3 is 15 amino acids. Germline lookup yields CDR1 MDHEN and CDR2 SYDVKM. The CDR3 coding sequence is TGTGCCAGCAGAGCCCAGGGAATCTTTTCCTACGAGCAGTACTTC. Protein: CASRAQGIFSYEQYF.

This clone showed up just a few times. The V call is TRBV14, the J call TRBJ1-2; D unclear. This CDR3 is 13 amino acids long. Germline CDR1 and CDR2: SGHDN and FVKESK. V dropped 0 bases and J dropped 3 bases, with 5 bases sitting between them. CDR3 in amino acids: CASSQEQDYGYTF. The DNA of the CDR3 is TGTGCCAGCAGCCAAGAGCAGGACTATGGCTACACCTTC. The whole variable domain, filled in from reference TRBV14 and TRBJ1-2, reads EAGVTQFPSHSVIEKGQTVTLRCDPISGHDNLYWYRRVMGKEIKFLLHFVKESKQDESGMPNNRFLAERTGGTYSTLKVQPAELEDSGVYFCASSQEQDYGYTFGSGTRLTVV.

This clone came up a few times. V and J are TRBV12-5 and TRBJ2-2; 7 bases are a match to TRBD1. This CDR3 has 16 amino acids. The V and J ends lost 2 bases and 4 bases, in that order; junction bases with no gene match: 7. CDR1 LGHNT and CDR2 FRNRAP come from the germline V gene. CDR3 in amino acids: CASGLRQGSSTGELFF. The CDR3 bases are TGTGCTAGTGGTTTGAGACAGGGTAGTTCCACCGGGGAGCTGTTTTTT.

This chain connects TRBV28 to TRBJ1-5; TRBD1 agrees at 10 bases. This CDR3 has 15 residues. Per the germline V gene, CDR1 is MDHEN and CDR2 is SYDVKM. J gave up 7 bases and V 5 bases, and 8 bases lay outside the gene matches. DNA for the CDR3: TGTGCCAGCAGTAAGGGACAGGGGAAGAGGCAGCCCCAGCATTTT. Translation gives CASSKGQGKRQPQHF.

As to this clone: An end of the junction differs from the germline gene, which may be a read error. The J gene is TRBJ2-4, the V gene TRBV2; 8 nucleotides align to TRBD1. The CDR3 is 11 residues long. The V gene's germline CDR1 is SNHLY and CDR2 FYNNEI. CDR3 region: CASSNQGAADF. The DNA for the CDR3 is TGTGCCAGCAGTAATCAGGGGGCTGCGGACTTC.

The chain recombines TRBV30 with TRBJ1-2; D remains unclear. The CDR3 extends over 16 amino acids. V dropped 2 bases and J dropped 1 base, with 17 bases sitting between them. Germline V gene data show CDR1 as GTSNPN and CDR2 as SVGIG (reference sequence). The CDR3, as DNA: TGTGCCTGGAGTCGAAACAGACCTACACTTAACTATGGCTACACCTTC. Translation gives CAWSRNRPTLNYGYTF.

The chain joins TRBV5-1 to TRBJ1-1; a possible D gene is TRBD1 (6 bases). From germline, CDR1 is SGHRS and CDR2 YFSETQ. The CDR3 is 14 amino acids. V was trimmed by 4 bases and J by 4 bases, leaving 14 bases between them. The CDR3 loop reads CASSMLQGATEAFF. CDR3 nucleotide sequence: TGCGCCAGCAGCATGCTACAGGGAGCCACTGAAGCTTTCTTT. The full variable domain, its missing parts supplied by reference TRBV5-1 and TRBJ1-1, is KAGVTQTPRYLIKTRGQQVTLSCSPISGHRSVSWYQQTPGQGLQFLFEYFSETQRNKGNFPGRFSGRQFSNSRSEMNVSTLELGDSALYLCASSMLQGATEAFFGQGTRLTVV.

The chain has TRBV7-2 and TRBJ2-3; the D gene is possibly TRBD2 (5 bases). Germline assignment: CDR1 SGHTA and CDR2 FQGNSA. V dropped 4 bases and J dropped 1 base, with 6 bases sitting between them. The CDR3 is made up of 13 amino acids. The CDR3 DNA sequence: TGTGCCAGCAGCTACGGGGGCACAGATACGCAGTATTTT. Translation: CASSYGGTDTQYF.

The chain couples TRBV6-6 to TRBJ2-4; 7 bases align to TRBD1. Germline trimming cut 5 bases from V and 4 bases from J; bases unmatched to any gene: 5. Germline V gene sequence: CDR1 MNHNY, CDR2 SVGAGI (reference sequence). CDR3 length equals 14 residues. In DNA form, the CDR3 reads TGTGCCAGCAGTCCAGACAGGGCTAAAAACATTCAGTACTTC. Encoded protein: CASSPDRAKNIQYF.

The genes are TRBV6-2 or TRBV6-3 and TRBJ2-7, with 7 bases fitting TRBD1. With 5 bases clipped from V and 2 bases from J, the junction kept 15 bases outside the gene matches. Germline loops: CDR1 MNHEY, CDR2 SVGEGT. The CDR3 is made up of 17 amino acids. CDR3 amino acids: CASSPLKTGTATYEQYF. The CDR3 DNA reads TGTGCCAGCAGTCCGCTCAAAACCGGGACAGCCACCTACGAGCAGTACTTC.